Presented here are 17 T cell receptor beta chains from one specimen sequenced in a study of blood T cell repertoires in COVID-19. The repertoire was sequenced with immunoSEQ multiplex PCR; TCRdb's copy has only in-frame clones and lacks some. The sample has 88,000 or so clones; roughly 80% are singletons. Material: peripheral blood. These receptors originate from a human donor in a cohort sampled during active COVID-19.

V gene TRBV19 combines with J gene TRBJ1-1; D is uncertain. V shed 1 base and J shed 1 base, with 7 bases lying between them. Germline V gives CDR1 LNHDA, CDR2 SQIVND (reference sequence). CDR3 length: 14 amino acids. The DNA of the CDR3 is TGTGCCAGTAGTATAGCTTACACGAACACTGAAGCTTTCTTT. Translation: CASSIAYTNTEAFF.

The chain employs TRBV28 and TRBJ2-7, with a tentative D call TRBD2 (5 bases). Germline CDR1 MDHEN, CDR2 SYDVKM. Between the trimmed V and J ends, which lost 3 bases and 2 bases, there was a span of 11 bases. The CDR3 loop spans 14 amino acids. CDR3 coding DNA: TGTGCCAGCAGTTTGGCTAGCCAAACCTACGAGCAGTACTTC. This translates into CASSLASQTYEQYF.

This chain joins TRBV29-1 and TRBJ2-4; TRBD1 agrees at 9 bases. V shed 6 bases and J 4 bases; nucleotides not matched to a gene: 7. This CDR3 contains 14 residues. Germline V gene data show CDR1 as SQVTM and CDR2 as ANQGSEA. The CDR3 DNA sequence: TGCAGCGTGTTGACCGGGACAGGGAAAAACATTCAGTACTTC. Translating it yields CSVLTGTGKNIQYF. The full variable domain, rest sourced from reference TRBV29-1 and TRBJ2-4, is SAVISQKPSRDICQRGTSLTIQCQVDSQVTMMFWYRQQPGQSLTLIATANQGSEATYESGFVIDKFPISRPNLTFSTLTVSNMSPEDSSIYLCSVLTGTGKNIQYFGAGTRLSVL.

The chain combines TRBV6-6 with TRBJ2-7, with D possibly TRBD2 on 6 matching bases. The CDR3 is 14 residues long. CDR1 is MNHNY, CDR2 SVGAGI, per germline (reference sequence). The V and J ends lost 5 bases and 2 bases respectively, with 13 bases between them. The CDR3 is CASSAGGDPYEQYF. CDR3 DNA sequence: TGTGCCAGCAGTGCCGGGGGAGATCCCTACGAGCAGTACTTC.

CDR3 DNA: TGTGCCAGCAGCTTAGAGGGCCTTGGGAACACCATATATTTT. It encodes CASSLEGLGNTIYF. The chain links TRBV11-2 to TRBJ1-3; unclear D gene. Germline values: CDR1 SGHAT, CDR2 FQNNGV. This CDR3 has 14 residues. Trimming stripped 0 bases from V and 7 bases from J, with 10 bases between. Drawing the rest from reference TRBV11-2 and TRBJ1-3, the complete variable domain is EAGVAQSPRYKIIEKRQSVAFWCNPISGHATLYWYQQILGQGPKLLIQFQNNGVVDDSQLPKDRFSAERLKGVDSTLKIQPAKLEDSAVYLCASSLEGLGNTIYFGEGSWLTVV.

The chain carries TRBV2 and TRBJ2-3; possibly TRBD1 for D (8 bases). Germline CDR1 and CDR2: SNHLY and FYNNEI. This CDR3 is built from 15 residues. V was clipped by 2 bases and J by 3 bases, with 12 bases between them. The CDR3 sequence: CASSEHRGGTDTQYF. The CDR3 DNA reads as TGTGCCAGCAGTGAACACAGGGGGGGGACAGATACGCAGTATTTT. Variable domain in full (rest from reference TRBV2 and TRBJ2-3): EPEVTQTPSHQVTQMGQEVILRCVPISNHLYFYWYRQILGQKVEFLVSFYNNEISEKSEIFDDQFSVERPDGSNFTLKIRSTKLEDSAMYFCASSEHRGGTDTQYFGPGTRLTVL.

This chain uses TRBV19 with TRBJ2-1; tentatively, D is TRBD2 (6 bases). V lost 3 bases, J lost 4 bases, and 16 bases lay in between. CDR3 length: 16 residues. Germline-derived CDR1 and CDR2 are LNHDA and SQIVND (reference sequence). The CDR3 here is CASSIMEAGLYNEQFF. In nucleotides, the CDR3 is TGTGCCAGTAGTATTATGGAAGCGGGCCTGTACAATGAGCAGTTCTTC. Supplemented by reference TRBV19 and TRBJ2-1, the full variable domain reads DGGITQSPKYLFRKEGQNVTLSCEQNLNHDAMYWYRQDPGQGLRLIYYSQIVNDFQKGDIAEGYSVSREKKESFPLTVTSAQKNPTAFYLCASSIMEAGLYNEQFFGPGTRLTVL.

The V call is TRBV2, the J call TRBJ2-3; 11 nucleotides line up with TRBD2. The CDR3 spans 16 residues. CDR1 and CDR2 (germline): SNHLY, FYNNEI. V trimming: 4 bases; J trimming: 6 bases; junction bases outside the gene matches: 9. The CDR3 region is CASSGVSGRASDTQYF. As DNA, the CDR3 is TGTGCCAGCAGTGGGGTTAGCGGGAGGGCCTCGGATACGCAGTATTTT. The whole variable domain, filled in from reference TRBV2 and TRBJ2-3, reads EPEVTQTPSHQVTQMGQEVILRCVPISNHLYFYWYRQILGQKVEFLVSFYNNEISEKSEIFDDQFSVERPDGSNFTLKIRSTKLEDSAMYFCASSGVSGRASDTQYFGPGTRLTVL.

The V and J genes are TRBV7-8 and TRBJ2-7; D perhaps matches TRBD2 (5 bases). Germline V CDR1 and CDR2: SGHVS, FQNEAQ. The CDR3 sequence is 15 residues long. Trimming cost V 5 bases and J 2 bases, with 16 bases left between them. CDR3 DNA sequence: TGTGCCAGCAGCCGGTCGGGGTATCTAACCTACGAGCAGTACTTC. Protein: CASSRSGYLTYEQYF. Filled out from reference TRBV7-8 and TRBJ2-7, the complete variable domain reads GAGVSQSPRYKVAKRGQDVALRCDPISGHVSLFWYQQALGQGPEFLTYFQNEAQLDKSGLPSDRFFAERPEGSVSTLKIQRTQQEDSAVYLCASSRSGYLTYEQYFGPGTRLTVT.

The chain links TRBV5-1 to TRBJ2-5; 7 bases fit TRBD2. The trim removed 4 bases at V and 2 bases at J, leaving 2 bases unmatched. The germline V gene encodes CDR1 SGHRS and CDR2 YFSETQ. CDR3 length: 13 residues. Here the CDR3 DNA reads TGCGCCAGCAGCGAGGGACTACAAGAGACCCAGTACTTC. Its translation: CASSEGLQETQYF.

In its sample, this clone was seen a few times. The rearrangement uses TRBV18 and TRBJ1-5; D remains unclear. Germline CDR1 KGHSH, CDR2 LQKENI. V gave up 0 bases and J gave up 4 bases, with 7 bases separating them. The CDR3 covers 14 residues. This chain's CDR3 is CASSPPGENQPQHF. Here the CDR3 DNA reads TGTGCCAGCTCACCACCGGGCGAAAATCAGCCCCAGCATTTT.

The chain is built from TRBV19 and TRBJ2-3; 8 bases are a match to TRBD1. J gave up 0 bases and V 6 bases, and 8 bases lay outside the gene matches. The germline V gene encodes CDR1 LNHDA and CDR2 SQIVND (reference sequence). The CDR3 is made up of 16 amino acids. Here the CDR3 reads CASRTGTGFSTDTQYF. CDR3 bases: TGTGCCAGTAGAACCGGGACAGGATTTAGCACAGATACGCAGTATTTT.

The chain has TRBV19 and TRBJ1-1; D is unresolved. The CDR3 length is 12 residues. V shed 11 bases and J shed 7 bases, with 17 bases lying between them. CDR1 LNHDA and CDR2 SQIVND come from the germline V gene (reference sequence). The CDR3 nucleotides are TGTGCCTCCGGAGGATATTCTGTTGAAGCTTTCTTT. It is translated as CASGGYSVEAFF.

V usage is TRBV15 and J usage is TRBJ2-7, with TRBD2 matching 8 bases. Germline trimming cut 1 base from V and 6 bases from J; bases unmatched to any gene: 14. From germline, CDR1 is LNHNV and CDR2 YYDKDF (reference sequence). CDR3 length: 17 residues. CDR3 DNA sequence: TGTGCCACCAGCAGAGTCCGGGAGGGTGCGGGAGCGGTCGAGCAGTACTTC. Its translation is CATSRVREGAGAVEQYF.

The chain combines TRBV19 with TRBJ1-1; 10 positions match TRBD1. This CDR3 contains 16 residues. The germline CDR1 and CDR2 sequences are LNHDA and SQIVND (reference sequence). The ends lost 10 bases at V and 3 bases at J; junction bases unmatched: 14. CDR3 DNA sequence: TGTGCCACTAGCCCACGACAGGGGGCGGGGTACACTGAAGCTTTCTTT. It encodes CATSPRQGAGYTEAFF.

The chain links TRBV18 to TRBJ1-5; a possible D gene is TRBD1 (6 bases). The V end lost 2 bases, the J end lost 5 bases, and 16 bases lay between the germline ends. The CDR3 is 16 amino acids. Germline-derived CDR1 and CDR2 are KGHSH and LQKENI. In DNA form, the CDR3 reads TGTGCCAGCTCACCAACTAGGCAGGGGTTCGATCAGCCCCAGCATTTT. Protein: CASSPTRQGFDQPQHF.

The chain uses TRBV7-2 and TRBJ2-5; D is unresolved. Germline CDR1 SGHTA, CDR2 FQGNSA. V was cut by 0 bases and J by 1 base, with 3 bases left in between. The CDR3 is 13 amino acids. The CDR3: CASSLASQETQYF. The CDR3 DNA follows: TGTGCCAGCAGCTTAGCTAGCCAAGAGACCCAGTACTTC.